The present TCR beta chain was sequenced within a study of T cell responses to AZD1222 COVID-19 vaccine. As to this clone: Its antigen is not identified.

Overall study findings and caveats: No day 14 peak samples; only post-peak repertoires were characterized.

This table comes from immunoSEQ multiplex PCR, and its TCRdb copy is limited to in-frame clones, with some not included. Here the sample spans about 120,000 clones, 92% being singletons. The germline V and J ends were trimmed by 4 bases and 4 bases, with 13 bases remaining between them. Germline CDR1 and CDR2: LGHDT and YNNKEL (reference sequence). This CDR3 has 14 residues. This material consisted of peripheral blood, taken on day 0 of AZD1222 vaccination. V usage is TRBV3-1 (or the pseudogene TRBV3-2) and J usage is TRBJ1-1; D may be TRBD1 (6 bases). This sequence was found in an adult in good health. The CDR3: CASSLPGAPTEAFF. The DNA of the CDR3 is TGTGCCAGCAGCCTACCGGGGGCCCCCACTGAAGCTTTCTTT.